Presented here are 23 T cell receptor beta chains from one specimen sequenced in a study of T-cell memory formation after mild COVID-19. TCRdb reprocessed the 5' RACE reads with MiXCR, giving one entry per CDR3 protein. The sample includes 380,000 or so distinct CDR3 sequences, 13% to 15% of them seen just once. The sequenced material came from PBMCs or a T cell subset sorted from them (not recorded which). The origin of the receptors is a man aged 18 to 30 who had mild COVID-19 (a few samples of this study predate the infection). Cell type and time point are not known.

The rearrangement joins TRBV4-3 to TRBJ1-2, with 7 bases identical to TRBD1. CDR3 size: 15 residues. The germline V gene encodes CDR1 LGHNA and CDR2 YSLEER. The V and J ends lost 3 bases and 5 bases, in that order; junction bases with no gene match: 9. CDR3 sequence (DNA): TGCGCCAGCAGCCACTTTAGACAGGGAGATTATGGCTACACCTTC. Its translation: CASSHFRQGDYGYTF.

The chain is built from TRBV5-4 and TRBJ2-7; TRBD1 matches 8 bases. Germline V CDR1 and CDR2: SGHNT, YYREEE (reference sequence). V dropped 3 bases and J dropped 2; count of bases not matched to a gene: 7. The CDR3 length is 15 residues. CDR3 amino acids: CASSWGQAPTYEQYV. The CDR3, as DNA: TGTGCCAGCAGCTGGGGACAGGCTCCCACCTACGAGCAGTACGTC.

This clonotype was found many times. J is TRBJ2-1 and V is TRBV20-1; 9 nucleotides agree with TRBD1. This CDR3 has 13 residues. CDR1 is DFQATT, CDR2 SNEGSKA, per germline (reference sequence). V gave up 7 bases and J gave up 5 bases; unmatched junction bases: 6. In nucleotides, the CDR3 is TGCAGTGTCCGGGACAGGGCCGACAATGAGCAGTTCTTC. It encodes CSVRDRADNEQFF.

This clonotype was picked up many times. This chain joins TRBV7-2 and TRBJ2-3; tentative D call: TRBD2 (7 bases). In germline, CDR1 is SGHTA, CDR2 FQGNSA. This CDR3 spans 11 amino acids. The V end was cut by 5 bases, the J end by 10 bases, with 10 bases between. The CDR3 is CASSPGGAQYF. CDR3 nucleotide sequence: TGTGCCAGCAGCCCGGGGGGCGCGCAGTATTTT.

CDR3 DNA: TGTGCCAGCAGCCATCGGAGCGGGGGCGTAGATACGCAGTATTTT. Protein sequence: CASSHRSGGVDTQYF. The V gene is TRBV3-1, the J gene TRBJ2-3; 8 positions match TRBD2. Germline trimming cut 3 bases from V and 5 bases from J; bases unmatched to any gene: 7. Germline assignment: CDR1 LGHDT and CDR2 YNNKEL (reference sequence). The CDR3 runs 15 residues.

This clonotype was picked up many times. V is TRBV5-1 and J is TRBJ2-1; the D call may be TRBD1 or TRBD2 (5 bases each). V dropped 0 bases and J dropped 5 bases, with 9 bases sitting between them. The CDR3 has 14 residues. In germline, CDR1 is SGHRS, CDR2 YFSETQ. The CDR3 spells CASSLGDLHNEQFF. As DNA, the CDR3 is TGCGCCAGCAGCTTGGGGGACCTCCACAATGAGCAGTTCTTC.

This clonotype was counted a few times. The chain combines TRBV7-6 with TRBJ2-1; no definite D call. The germline V gene has CDR1 SGHVS and CDR2 FNYEAQ. The CDR3 sequence is 14 residues long. Trimming removed 4 bases from V and 0 bases from J, with 7 bases in between. The CDR3 is CASSYPLSYNEQFF. CDR3 DNA sequence: TGTGCCAGCAGCTACCCGCTCTCCTACAATGAGCAGTTCTTC. Supplemented by reference TRBV7-6 and TRBJ2-1, the full variable domain reads GAGVSQSPRYKVTKRGQDVALRCDPISGHVSLYWYRQALGQGPEFLTYFNYEAQQDKSGLPNDRFSAERPEGSISTLTIQRTEQRDSAMYRCASSYPLSYNEQFFGPGTRLTVL.

This clonotype was seen a handful of times. This chain uses TRBV7-3 with TRBJ2-3; 9 bases map to TRBD1. V trimming: 5 bases; J trimming: 5 bases; junction bases outside the gene matches: 8. There are 15 residues in the CDR3. The V gene's germline CDR1 is SGHTA and CDR2 FQGTGA. The CDR3 region has the DNA TGTGCCAGCAGCCGGAATGGACAGGGGATAGATACGCAGTATTTT. It specifies CASSRNGQGIDTQYF.

This clonotype was seen a handful of times. The chain uses TRBV6-5 and TRBJ1-2; 10 positions agree with TRBD1. The CDR3 is made up of 16 amino acids. Germline V gene sequence: CDR1 MNHEY, CDR2 SVGAGI. J lost 4 bases, V lost 7 bases, and 12 bases had no gene match. The CDR3: CASNPGGTGALYGYTF. The CDR3 nucleotides read TGTGCCAGCAACCCAGGGGGGACAGGGGCCCTCTATGGCTACACCTTC.

This chain connects TRBV6-1 to TRBJ1-5; TRBD1 is a possible D gene (6 bases). CDR3 length: 14 amino acids. Trimming pared 6 bases from V and 6 bases from J, leaving 15 bases between. Per the germline V gene, CDR1 is MNHNS and CDR2 is SASEGT. CDR3 DNA sequence: TGTGCCAGCAGACAGGGTGTGTTGGTTCAGCCCCAGCATTTT. It encodes CASRQGVLVQPQHF.

The J gene is TRBJ2-1, the V gene TRBV27, with TRBD1 identical over 8 bases. CDR1 is MNHEY and CDR2 is SMNVEV in the germline V gene (reference sequence). The CDR3 spans 17 residues. V dropped 5 bases and J dropped 2; count of bases not matched to a gene: 11. Here the CDR3 DNA reads TGTGCCAGCAGTCTACTATTCAGGGGGCTCGCCTACAATGAGCAGTTCTTC. Its translation: CASSLLFRGLAYNEQFF.

The CDR3 sequence: CASSYVDEAFF. Written as DNA, the CDR3 is TGTGCCAGCAGTTACGTAGATGAAGCTTTCTTT. The rearrangement joins TRBV6-2 or TRBV6-3 to TRBJ1-1; D remains ambiguous. Germline V gives CDR1 MNHEY, CDR2 SVGEGT. V was pared by 2 bases and J by 7 bases, with 5 bases between. The CDR3 totals 11 residues.

This clonotype was detected a few times. The chain recombines TRBV5-4 with TRBJ2-3, with D possibly being TRBD1 or TRBD2 (7 bases each). The CDR3 runs 15 residues. Germline CDR1 and CDR2: SGHNT and YYREEE (reference sequence). Trimming removed 3 bases from V and 3 bases from J, with 14 bases in between. CDR3 DNA sequence: TGTGCCAGCAGCTATGACAGGGAGGGAACAGATACGCAGTATTTT. Amino acids: CASSYDREGTDTQYF. The variable domain in full, completed from reference TRBV5-4 and TRBJ2-3, reads ETGVTQSPTHLIKTRGQQVTLRCSSQSGHNTVSWYQQALGQGPQFIFQYYREEENGRGNFPPRFSGLQFPNYSSELNVNALELDDSALYLCASSYDREGTDTQYFGPGTRLTVL.

This clonotype was seen more than once but under ten times. V usage is TRBV7-8 and J usage is TRBJ2-1; 13 positions agree with TRBD2. CDR1 is SGHVS, CDR2 FQNEAQ, per germline. CDR3 length: 14 residues. Trimming at V came to 5 bases and at J to 13 bases, leaving 8 bases not matched to a gene. The DNA of the CDR3 is TGTGCCAGCAGCCCGACCACTAGCGGGGGGGGTCAGTTCTTC. Protein product: CASSPTTSGGGQFF.

V usage is TRBV7-9 and J usage is TRBJ2-4, with TRBD1 matching over 10 bases. Germline V gene lookup returns CDR1 SEHNR and CDR2 FQNEAQ (reference sequence). Trimming took 5 bases from V and 16 from J; bases not matched to a gene: 14. This CDR3 has 14 amino acids. The DNA for the CDR3 is TGTGCCAGCAGCCACCGGGACAGGGGACGAGTATTCTACTTC. Translation gives CASSHRDRGRVFYF.

V gene TRBV12-3 or TRBV12-4 combines with J gene TRBJ2-1, with TRBD2 identical over 14 bases. This CDR3 is built from 17 residues. The V segment lost 5 bases and the J segment 6 bases; nucleotides outside the gene matches: 9. CDR3 DNA sequence: TGTGCCAGCAGTCCAGCCGGGACTAGCGGGGGCCTCAATGAGCAGTTCTTC. It translates to CASSPAGTSGGLNEQFF.

The chain recombines TRBV10-2 with TRBJ1-2, with D perhaps TRBD1 (5 bases). CDR1 is WSHSY and CDR2 is SAAADI in the germline V gene. This CDR3 is 13 amino acids long. The V and J ends lost 4 bases and 4 bases respectively, with 10 bases between them. The CDR3 loop is CASSGGEGYGYTF. The DNA for the CDR3 is TGCGCCAGCAGTGGAGGGGAGGGCTATGGCTACACCTTC.

This clonotype was seen a handful of times. The gene calls are TRBV5-1 and TRBJ2-3, with TRBD2 identical over 13 bases. The germline V gene encodes CDR1 SGHRS and CDR2 YFSETQ. The CDR3 has 19 amino acids. V lost 4 bases to trimming and J lost 6 bases; unmatched junction nucleotides: 17. The CDR3 DNA follows: TGCGCCAGCAGCCGCGGACTAGCGGGGGCCCAGGGGGGGTCGGATACGCAGTATTTT. Protein sequence: CASSRGLAGAQGGSDTQYF. The full variable domain, rest sourced from reference TRBV5-1 and TRBJ2-3, is KAGVTQTPRYLIKTRGQQVTLSCSPISGHRSVSWYQQTPGQGLQFLFEYFSETQRNKGNFPGRFSGRQFSNSRSEMNVSTLELGDSALYLCASSRGLAGAQGGSDTQYFGPGTRLTVL.

The chain combines TRBV25-1 with TRBJ1-6; 7 bases are shared with TRBD1. The CDR3 consists of 15 residues. Germline loops: CDR1 MGHDK, CDR2 SYGVNS. The V gene end was trimmed by 4 bases and the J gene end by 5 bases; junction bases not matched to a gene: 5. CDR3 in DNA: TGTGCCAGCAGTGTCCGGGACAGAGATAATTCACCCCTCCACTTT. This encodes CASSVRDRDNSPLHF. Full variable domain (remainder filled in from reference TRBV25-1 and TRBJ1-6): EADIYQTPRYLVIGTGKKITLECSQTMGHDKMYWYQQDPGMELHLIHYSYGVNSTEKGDLSSESTVSRIRTEHFPLTLESARPSHTSQYLCASSVRDRDNSPLHFGNGTRLTVT.

The J gene is TRBJ2-5, the V gene TRBV9; no clear D. Trimming removed 0 bases from V and 5 bases from J, with 8 bases in between. The germline gives CDR1 SGDLS, CDR2 YYNGEE. CDR3 length: 13 residues. CDR3 bases: TGTGCCAGCAGCGTAGGTCCCACGGAGACCCAGTACTTC. Encoded protein: CASSVGPTETQYF. The complete variable domain, with remaining parts taken from reference TRBV9 and TRBJ2-5, reads DSGVTQTPKHLITATGQRVTLRCSPRSGDLSVYWYQQSLDQGLQFLIQYYNGEERAKGNILERFSAQQFPDLHSELNLSSLELGDSALYFCASSVGPTETQYFGPGTRLLVL.

There are many counts of this clonotype. The V gene is TRBV6-5, the J gene TRBJ1-2; D is perhaps TRBD1 (6 bases). Per germline, CDR1 MNHEY and CDR2 SVGAGI. V shed 5 bases and J shed 6 bases, with 10 bases lying between them. The CDR3 contains 12 residues. CDR3 coding DNA: TGTGCCAGCAGTGATCAGGGGAATGGCTACACCTTC. Residues: CASSDQGNGYTF.

The genes are TRBV7-9 and TRBJ2-3; 12 bases map to TRBD2. The CDR3 sequence is 17 residues long. The V segment lost 5 bases and the J segment 2 bases; nucleotides outside the gene matches: 8. Germline CDR1 is SEHNR and CDR2 is FQNEAQ (reference sequence). CDR3 sequence: CASSPRTSGELTDTQYF. CDR3 in DNA: TGTGCCAGCAGCCCACGGACTAGCGGGGAACTCACAGATACGCAGTATTTT.

The table lists this clonotype with a few counts. The J gene is TRBJ2-3, the V gene TRBV25-1, with D hard to call. The CDR3 contains 14 residues. Trimming pared 7 bases from V and 2 bases from J, leaving 13 bases between. CDR1 MGHDK and CDR2 SYGVNS come from the germline V gene. CDR3 sequence: CASIGQRHTDTQYF. The DNA for the CDR3 is TGTGCCAGCATAGGTCAACGACACACAGATACGCAGTATTTT.